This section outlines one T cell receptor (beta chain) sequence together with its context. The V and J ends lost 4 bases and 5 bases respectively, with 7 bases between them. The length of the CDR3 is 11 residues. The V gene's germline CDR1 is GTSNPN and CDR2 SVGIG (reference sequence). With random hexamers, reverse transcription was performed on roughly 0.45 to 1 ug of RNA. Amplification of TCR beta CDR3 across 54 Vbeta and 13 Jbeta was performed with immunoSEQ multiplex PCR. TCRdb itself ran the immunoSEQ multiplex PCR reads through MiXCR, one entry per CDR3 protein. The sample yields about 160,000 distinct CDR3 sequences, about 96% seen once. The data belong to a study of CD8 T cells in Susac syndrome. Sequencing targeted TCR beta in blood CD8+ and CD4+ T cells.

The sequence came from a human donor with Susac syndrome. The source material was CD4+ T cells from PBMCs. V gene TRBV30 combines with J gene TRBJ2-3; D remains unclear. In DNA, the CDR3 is TGTGCCTGGAAGGTAGGAGATACGCAGTATTTT. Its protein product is CAWKVGDTQYF. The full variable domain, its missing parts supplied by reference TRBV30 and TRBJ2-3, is SQTIHQWPATLVQPVGSPLSLECTVEGTSNPNLYWYRQAAGRGLQLLFYSVGIGQISSEVPQNLSASRPQDRQFILSSKKLLLSDSGFYLCAWKVGDTQYFGPGTRLTVL.